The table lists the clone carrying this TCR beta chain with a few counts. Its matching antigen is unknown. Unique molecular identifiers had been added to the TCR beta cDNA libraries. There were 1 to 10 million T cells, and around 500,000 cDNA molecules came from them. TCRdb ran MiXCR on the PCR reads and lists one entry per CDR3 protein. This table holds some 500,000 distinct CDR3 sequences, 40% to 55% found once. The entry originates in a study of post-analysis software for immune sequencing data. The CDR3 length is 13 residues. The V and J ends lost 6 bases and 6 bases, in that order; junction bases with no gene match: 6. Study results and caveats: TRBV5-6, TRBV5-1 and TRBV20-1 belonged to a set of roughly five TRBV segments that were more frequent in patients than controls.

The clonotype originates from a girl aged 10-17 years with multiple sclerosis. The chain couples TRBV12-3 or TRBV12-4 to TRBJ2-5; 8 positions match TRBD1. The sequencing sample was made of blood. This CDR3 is CASRLTGGKTQYF. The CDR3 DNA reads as TGTGCCAGCAGGCTCACAGGGGGAAAGACCCAGTACTTC.